Below are 5 T cell receptor beta chains sequenced from a single sample in a study of blood T cells in healthy people across ages. Through a sample-barcoded 5' primer and a J-beta primer mix, a second PCR was run for roughly 7 to 12 cycles. TCRdb analysed the 5' RACE reads with MiXCR anew, one entry per CDR3 protein. The sample lists roughly 1,300,000 distinct CDR3 sequences, 45% to 70% occurring once. The sequenced sample was blood. The receptors come from a man younger than 35 in good health.

V usage is TRBV4-1 and J usage is TRBJ1-2; TRBD1 matches 11 bases. J lost 2 bases, V lost 3 bases, and 5 bases had no gene match. The CDR3 is 16 residues long. The V gene's germline CDR1 is MGHRA and CDR2 YSYEKL. CDR3 DNA: TGCGCCAGCAGCCATTTGGGACAGGGGGGAAACTATGGCTACACCTTC. It yields the protein CASSHLGQGGNYGYTF.

V and J are TRBV29-1 and TRBJ2-7; D is uncertain. The CDR3 contains 10 residues. Trimming took off 5 bases at V and 6 bases at J, with 8 bases between the two ends. Germline V gives CDR1 SQVTM, CDR2 ANQGSEA. CDR3 nucleotide sequence: TGCAGCGTTCTGGGTGTCGAGCAGTACTTC. It specifies CSVLGVEQYF.

V and J are TRBV7-8 and TRBJ1-6, with D tentatively TRBD1 (5 bases). Trimming stripped 0 bases from V and 12 bases from J, with 18 bases between. In germline, CDR1 is SGHVS, CDR2 FQNEAQ. CDR3 length: 16 amino acids. The CDR3 nucleotides read TGTGCCAGCAGCTTAGCGACTCGGGGCTCCTGGGAACCCCTCCACTTT. Residues: CASSLATRGSWEPLHF.

The chain is built from TRBV4-1 and TRBJ2-5, with D tentatively TRBD2 (6 bases). V was trimmed by 6 bases and J by 0 bases, leaving 14 bases between them. CDR1 and CDR2 (germline): MGHRA, YSYEKL. This CDR3 is built from 15 residues. CDR3 DNA: TGCGCCAGCAGTCTCCAAGCGGGTCACCAAGAGACCCAGTACTTC. It translates to CASSLQAGHQETQYF.

The rearrangement joins TRBV20-1 to TRBJ2-3; D is uncertain. Per the germline V gene, CDR1 is DFQATT and CDR2 is SNEGSKA (reference sequence). Trimming took 5 bases from V and 2 from J, leaving 20 bases between them. This CDR3 is built from 16 residues. The CDR3 DNA is TGCAGTGCTGCGCCGGCCCCTAAGGGTACCACAGATACGCAGTATTTT. This gives the protein CSAAPAPKGTTDTQYF.